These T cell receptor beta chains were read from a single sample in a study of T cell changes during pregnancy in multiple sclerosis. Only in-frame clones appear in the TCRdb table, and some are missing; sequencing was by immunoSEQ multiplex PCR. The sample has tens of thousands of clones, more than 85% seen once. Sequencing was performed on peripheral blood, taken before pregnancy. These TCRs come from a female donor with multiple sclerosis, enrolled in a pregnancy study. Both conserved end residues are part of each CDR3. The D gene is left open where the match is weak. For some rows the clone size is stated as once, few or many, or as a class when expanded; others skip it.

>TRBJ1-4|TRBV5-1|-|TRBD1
TGCGCCAGCAGCACGGGCGGGACAGGGGAGGAAAAACTGTTTTTT
CASSTGGTGEEKLFF
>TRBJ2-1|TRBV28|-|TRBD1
TGTGCCAGCAGTATACAGGGGGCGCCTTTAGTGCAGTTCTTC
CASSIQGAPLVQFF
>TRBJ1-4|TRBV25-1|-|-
TGTGCCAGCAGGGGGCGGTTTAATGAAAAACTGTTTTTT
CASRGRFNEKLFF
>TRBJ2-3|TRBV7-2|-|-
TGTGCCAGCAGCCACTATGCGACTACAGATACGCAGTATTTT
CASSHYATTDTQYF
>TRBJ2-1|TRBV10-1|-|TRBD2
TGCGCCAGCAGTGGGGGACTAGCGGGAGGAGGGACCTACAATGAGCAGTTCTTC
CASSGGLAGGGTYNEQFF
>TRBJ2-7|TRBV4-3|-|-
TGCGCCAGCAGCCAAGTTCCTGGGGCCGATTGGGAGCAGTACTTC
CASSQVPGADWEQYF
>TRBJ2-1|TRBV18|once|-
TGTGCCAGCTCACCAGGATACGGGAGCTACAATGAGCAGTTCTTC
CASSPGYGSYNEQFF
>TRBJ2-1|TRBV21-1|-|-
TGTGCCAGCAGCGCCGGGACTCACTACAATGAGCAGTTCTTC
CASSAGTHYNEQFF
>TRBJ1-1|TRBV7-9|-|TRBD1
TGTGCCAGCAGCTTGGACAGGCCGAACACTGAAGCTTTCTTT
CASSLDRPNTEAFF
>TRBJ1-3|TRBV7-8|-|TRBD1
TGTGCCAGTAGCTTAAGGGAGACAGGGGGCATCTCTGGAAACACCATATATTTT
CASSLRETGGISGNTIYF
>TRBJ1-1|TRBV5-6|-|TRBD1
TGTGCCAGCAGCTTGCCCAACCACGACAGGGGGAACACTGAAGCTTTCTTT
CASSLPNHDRGNTEAFF
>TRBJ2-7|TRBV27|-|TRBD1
TGTGCCAGCGGGGTCCCGACAGGGGGGTTCCACTACGAGCAGTACTTC
CASGVPTGGFHYEQYF
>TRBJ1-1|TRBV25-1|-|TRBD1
TGTGCCAGCAGTGAAGGGACAGGGACCATGAACACTGAAGCTTTCTTT
CASSEGTGTMNTEAFF
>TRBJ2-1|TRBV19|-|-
TGTGCCACCGGACTGGCTAGCTCCTACAATGAGCAGTTCTTC
CATGLASSYNEQFF
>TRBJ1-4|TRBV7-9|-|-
TGTGCCAGCAGCTTAGTCCCAGGGGAAAAACTGTTTTTT
CASSLVPGEKLFF
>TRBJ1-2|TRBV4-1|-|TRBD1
TGCGCCAGCAGCCAAGATGTGGACAGGGTTCATACCACCTTC
CASSQDVDRVHTTF
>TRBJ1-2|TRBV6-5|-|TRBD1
TGTGCCAGCAGTTACCATGGACAGGGGGCTGGGGGCTACACCTTC
CASSYHGQGAGGYTF
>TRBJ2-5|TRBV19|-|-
TGTGCCAGTAGCCCTGGGCGGGGTAGTGGGTCAGAGACCCAGTACTTC
CASSPGRGSGSETQYF
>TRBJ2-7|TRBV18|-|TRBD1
TGTGCCAGCTCACCCGAAGGGGGCTTCTACGAGCAGTACTTC
CASSPEGGFYEQYF
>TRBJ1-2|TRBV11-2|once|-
TGTGCCACACACAGGAACTATGGCTACACCTTC
CATHRNYGYTF
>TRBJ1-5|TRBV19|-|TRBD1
TGTGCCAGTAGTATAACTCCGGGACAGGGAGTTAATCAGCCCCAGCATTTT
CASSITPGQGVNQPQHF
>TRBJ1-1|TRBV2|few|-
TGTGCCGGGGGGGAGGCGGTGACTGAAGCTTTCTTT
CAGGEAVTEAFF
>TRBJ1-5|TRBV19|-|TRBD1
TGTGCCAGTAGCCAAACAGGGGGAGCTCAGCCCCAGCATTTT
CASSQTGGAQPQHF
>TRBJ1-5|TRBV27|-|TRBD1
TGTGCCAGCAGCCGCCGACAGGGGAACAATCAGCCCCAGCATTTT
CASSRRQGNNQPQHF
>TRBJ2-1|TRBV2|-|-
TGTGCCAGCGGGTGGGGGGTCTACAATGAGCAGTTCTTC
CASGWGVYNEQFF
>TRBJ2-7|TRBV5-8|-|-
TGTGCCAGCAGTTCTTGGACTGGCGCCTACGAGCAGTACTTC
CASSSWTGAYEQYF
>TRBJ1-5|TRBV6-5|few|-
TGTGCCAGCAGTTTACAGGGTCGCAATCAGCCCCAGCATTTT
CASSLQGRNQPQHF
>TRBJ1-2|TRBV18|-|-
TGTGCCAGCTCACGCCTCGGGATTAACTATGGCTACACCTTC
CASSRLGINYGYTF
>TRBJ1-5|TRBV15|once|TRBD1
TGTGCCACCAGCAGAGGGGACAGCCTAAGCAATCAGCCCCAGCATTTT
CATSRGDSLSNQPQHF
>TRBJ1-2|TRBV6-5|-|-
TGTGCCAGCAGTGAAGGGGTTCAGGTTGATGGCTACACCTTC
CASSEGVQVDGYTF
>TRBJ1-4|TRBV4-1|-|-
TGCGCCAGCAGCCATCTTGAAAAACTGTTTTTT
CASSHLEKLFF
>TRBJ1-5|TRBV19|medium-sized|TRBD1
TGTGCCAGTAGTACCTCGGCGGGACAGGGTCGGACGAGGGGATTT
CASSTSAGQGRTRGF
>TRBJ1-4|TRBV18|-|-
TGTGCCAGCTCAACTCGACAGGATGAAAAACTGTTTTTT
CASSTRQDEKLFF
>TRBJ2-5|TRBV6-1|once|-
TGTGCCAGCACCCGGGGAGTAGAGACCCAGTACTTC
CASTRGVETQYF
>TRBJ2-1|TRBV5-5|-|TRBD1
TGTGCCAGCAGCTTTTTCCGGGACAGGGGGCTCGATGAGCAGTTCTTC
CASSFFRDRGLDEQFF
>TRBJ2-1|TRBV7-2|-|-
TGTGCCAGCAGCCCGAGCGGCAGCTCCTACAATGAGCAGTTCTTC
CASSPSGSSYNEQFF
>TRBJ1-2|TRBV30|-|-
TGTGCCTGGAGTTCGGCGGGGGGCTATGGCTACACCTTC
CAWSSAGGYGYTF
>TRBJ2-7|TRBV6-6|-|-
TGTGCCAGCAGTGATGGGACTCTAGGCCCCTACGAGCAGTACTTC
CASSDGTLGPYEQYF
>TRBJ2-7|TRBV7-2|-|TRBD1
TGTGCCAGCAGCGCTAACCTCGCCGGGACAGGGTACGAGCAGTACTTC
CASSANLAGTGYEQYF
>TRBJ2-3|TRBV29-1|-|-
TGCAGCGTTGTCCTCAGGGGGGGCACAGATACGCAGTATTTT
CSVVLRGGTDTQYF
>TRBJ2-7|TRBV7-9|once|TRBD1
TGTGCCAGCAGCTTAATAGGGACAGGGGCCTACGAGCAGTACTTC
CASSLIGTGAYEQYF
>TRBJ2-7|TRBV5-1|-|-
TGCGCCAGCAGCTTTTCGGGGGATAACTCCTACGAGCAGTACTTC
CASSFSGDNSYEQYF
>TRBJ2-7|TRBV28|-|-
TGTGCCGCGGAGAGGGGGTCTCCCTACGAGCAGTACTTC
CAAERGSPYEQYF
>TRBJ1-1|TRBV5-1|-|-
TGCGCCAGCACCGAAGGGGGAACTGAAGCTTTCTTT
CASTEGGTEAFF
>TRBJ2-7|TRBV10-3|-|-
TGTGCCAGCGGGACAGCCTCCTACGAGCAGTACTTC
CASGTASYEQYF
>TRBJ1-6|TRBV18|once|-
TGTGCCAGCTCACCGACACAGGGAACTTCGGATTCACCCCTCCACTTT
CASSPTQGTSDSPLHF
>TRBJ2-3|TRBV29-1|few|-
TGCAGCGCCCGGTTGTCCTCTCCAGATACGCAGTATTTT
CSARLSSPDTQYF
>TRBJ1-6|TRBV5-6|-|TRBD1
TGTGCCAGCAGCTTCCGGGACAGGAATTCACCCCTCCACTTT
CASSFRDRNSPLHF
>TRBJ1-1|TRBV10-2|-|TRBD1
TGCGCCAGCAGCGAACCAACAGGGGGCAGAGGGAGGCTCCTAATGAACACTGAAGCTTTCTTT
CASSEPTGGRGRLLMNTEAFF
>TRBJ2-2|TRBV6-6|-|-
TGTGCCAGCAGTTACGGTACTACGAACACCGGGGAGCTGTTTTTT
CASSYGTTNTGELFF
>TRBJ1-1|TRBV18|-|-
TGTGCCAGCTCACCACCGGCCCCAGGGGTATACACTGAAGCTTTCTTT
CASSPPAPGVYTEAFF
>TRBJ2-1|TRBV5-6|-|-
TGTGCCAGCAGCTTGGGAGGGATCGATGAGCAGTTCTTC
CASSLGGIDEQFF
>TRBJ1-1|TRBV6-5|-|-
TGTGCCAGCAAAACGCAGATGAACACTGAAGCTTTCTTT
CASKTQMNTEAFF
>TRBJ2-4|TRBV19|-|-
TGTGCCAGTAGGGGCCCGGCCAAAAACATTCAGTACTTC
CASRGPAKNIQYF
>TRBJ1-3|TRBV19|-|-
TGTGCCAGTAGTATTCCGGGCTCTGGAAACACCATATATTTT
CASSIPGSGNTIYF
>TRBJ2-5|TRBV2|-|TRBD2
TGTGCCAGCAGACGGACTAGCGGGGGGGGAGAGACCCAGTACTTC
CASRRTSGGGETQYF